This TCR beta chain was sequenced for a study of shared clonotypes between healthy human individuals. Across the study: CD4 naive cells filled three plates per donor, CD4 memory three, CD8 naive two and CD8 memory one. Whole-study findings and limits: Naive subsets generally exceeded memory subsets in estimated richness. Clonotypes shared by all four sorted-subset donors had higher generation probabilities than non-shared clonotypes.

150 to 250 ng DNA, 30,000 or so T cell genomes, went into each sorted-subset replicate PCR. This table comes from immunoSEQ multiplex PCR, and its TCRdb copy is limited to in-frame clones, with some not included. The sample comprises about 2 million clones, about 95% of which are singletons, and around 1.1% rests with the top ten. As concerns this clone: The antigen remains unidentified.

Naive-designated CD8 cells lacked CD45RO, were positively enriched for CCR7, and omitted terminally differentiated effector memory CD45RA+ cells. Germline V CDR1 and CDR2: SGHNT, YYREEE (reference sequence). The CDR3 spans 16 residues. Losses at the gene ends were 0 bases for V and 6 bases for J; bases not matched to a gene: 12. The sequence was collected from a man aged 18-30 years in good health. The gene calls are TRBV5-4 and TRBJ2-7; 7 positions match TRBD2. What was sequenced was naive CD8+ T cells sorted from blood. This CDR3 is CASSLGVAGALGEQYF. The CDR3 coding sequence is TGTGCCAGCAGCTTGGGGGTTGCGGGAGCACTTGGCGAGCAGTACTTC.